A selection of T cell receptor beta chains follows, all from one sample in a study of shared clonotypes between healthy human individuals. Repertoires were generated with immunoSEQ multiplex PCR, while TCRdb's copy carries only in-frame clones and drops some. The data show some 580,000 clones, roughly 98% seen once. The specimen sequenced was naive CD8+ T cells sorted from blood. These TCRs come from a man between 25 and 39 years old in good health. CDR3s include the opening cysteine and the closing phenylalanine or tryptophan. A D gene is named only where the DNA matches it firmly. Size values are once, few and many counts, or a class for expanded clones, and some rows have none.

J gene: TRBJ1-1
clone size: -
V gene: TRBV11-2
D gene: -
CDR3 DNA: TGTGCCAGCAGCTTAGAGGCCCCGGTTGAAGCTTTCTTT
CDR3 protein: CASSLEAPVEAFF

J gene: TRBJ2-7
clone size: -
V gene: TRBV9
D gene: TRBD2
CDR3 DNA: TGTGCCAGCAGCGCCCGTTGGGGGGGGGAACCCTACGAGCAGTACTTC
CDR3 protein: CASSARWGGEPYEQYF

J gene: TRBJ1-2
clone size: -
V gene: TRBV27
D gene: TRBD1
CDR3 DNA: TGTGCCAGCAGTCTAGACAGGGCGAAGGGGACCTTC
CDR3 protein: CASSLDRAKGTF

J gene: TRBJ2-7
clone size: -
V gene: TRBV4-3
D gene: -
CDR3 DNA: TGCGCCAGCAGCCAAGGGGTCGGGGTGGAGTCCTACGAGCAGTACTTC
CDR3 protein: CASSQGVGVESYEQYF

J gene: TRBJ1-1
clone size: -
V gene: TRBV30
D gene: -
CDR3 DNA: TGTGCCTGGAGTGTAACACAGAACACTGAAGCTTTCTTT
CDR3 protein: CAWSVTQNTEAFF

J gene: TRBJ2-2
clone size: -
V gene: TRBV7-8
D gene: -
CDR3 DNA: TGTGCCAGCAGCCCTAGCCACGGGGCGAGTGAAGTTGTTGTGCTGTTTTTT
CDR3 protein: CASSPSHGASEVVVLFF

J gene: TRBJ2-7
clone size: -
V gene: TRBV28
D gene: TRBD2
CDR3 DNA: TGTGCCAGCAGTTTAACACTGGGGACTAGCGGGTCCTACGAGCAGTACTTC
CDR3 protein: CASSLTLGTSGSYEQYF

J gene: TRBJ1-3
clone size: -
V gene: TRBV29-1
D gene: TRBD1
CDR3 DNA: TGCAGCGCACTGACAGGGGCAGGAAACACCATATATTTT
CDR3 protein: CSALTGAGNTIYF

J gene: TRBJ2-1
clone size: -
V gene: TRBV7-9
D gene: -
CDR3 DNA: TGTGCCAGCAGCGGGCTAGTAGGCAATGAGCAGTTCTTC
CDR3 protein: CASSGLVGNEQFF

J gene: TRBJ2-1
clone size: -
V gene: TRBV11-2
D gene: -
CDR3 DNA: TGTGCCAGCAGCTTAAATATTATGCGGGAAGGGAGGTTCTTC
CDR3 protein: CASSLNIMREGRFF

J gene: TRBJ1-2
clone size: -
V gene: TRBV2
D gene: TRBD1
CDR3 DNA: TGTGCCATCCCAGGGACAGGGGGAGGGGGCTACACCTTC
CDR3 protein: CAIPGTGGGGYTF

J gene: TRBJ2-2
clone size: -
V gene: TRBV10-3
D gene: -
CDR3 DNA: TGTGCCATCAGCGCGGAAAACCAGGGAACCTACACCGGGGAGCTGTTTTTT
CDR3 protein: CAISAENQGTYTGELFF

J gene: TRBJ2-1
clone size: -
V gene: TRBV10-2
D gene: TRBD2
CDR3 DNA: TGCGCCAGCAGTGAGTCGACTTTGGTGTCTAGCGGACAAGAAAGCAAGGTCTTC
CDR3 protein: CASSESTLVSSGQESKVF

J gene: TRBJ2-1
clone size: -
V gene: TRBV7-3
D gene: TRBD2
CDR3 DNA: TGTGCCAGCAGCCCCGGGACTAGCGATGAGCAGTTCTTC
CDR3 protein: CASSPGTSDEQFF

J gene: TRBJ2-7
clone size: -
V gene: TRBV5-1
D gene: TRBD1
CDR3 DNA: TGCGCCAGCAGCTCGGGACAGGGAAGCTACGAGCAGTACTTC
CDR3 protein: CASSSGQGSYEQYF

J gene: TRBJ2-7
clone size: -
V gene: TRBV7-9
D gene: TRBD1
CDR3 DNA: TGTGCCAGCAGCGAAAATCTACAGGGGAAGCAGTACTTC
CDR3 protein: CASSENLQGKQYF

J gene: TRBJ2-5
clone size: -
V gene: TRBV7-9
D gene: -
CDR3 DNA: TGTGCCAGCAGCGGCTTGGCACAAGAGACCCAGTACTTC
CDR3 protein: CASSGLAQETQYF

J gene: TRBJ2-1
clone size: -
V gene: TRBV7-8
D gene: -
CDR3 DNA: TGTGCCAGCAGCTCCGGCCCGAGCTCCTACAATGAGCAGTTCTTC
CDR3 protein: CASSSGPSSYNEQFF

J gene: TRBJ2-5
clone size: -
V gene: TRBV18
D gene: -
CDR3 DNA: TGTGCCAGCTCACTTTCGGTGACAGTTAGAGAGACCCAGTACTTC
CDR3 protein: CASSLSVTVRETQYF

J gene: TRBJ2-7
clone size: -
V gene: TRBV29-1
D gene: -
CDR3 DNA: TGCAGCGTTGTGGGAGCTACCAGCTCCTACGAGCAGTACTTC
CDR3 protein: CSVVGATSSYEQYF

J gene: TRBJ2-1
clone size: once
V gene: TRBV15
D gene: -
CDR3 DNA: TGTGCCACGAGAGGACTTTCCCCCGCACCGGAGCAGTTCTTC
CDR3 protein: CATRGLSPAPEQFF

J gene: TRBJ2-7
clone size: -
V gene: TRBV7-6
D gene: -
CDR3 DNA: TGTGCCAGCAGCCAGGGGCAAGGGGACGAGCAGTACTTC
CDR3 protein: CASSQGQGDEQYF

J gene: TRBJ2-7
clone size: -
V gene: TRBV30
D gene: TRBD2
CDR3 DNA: TGTGCCTGCGGACTAGTGCCCTACGAGCAGTACTTC
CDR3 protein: CACGLVPYEQYF

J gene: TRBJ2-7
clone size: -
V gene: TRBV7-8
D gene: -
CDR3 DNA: TGTGCCAGCACCAATCTTCCCGGGACGGAGACCTACGAGCAGTACTTC
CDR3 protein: CASTNLPGTETYEQYF

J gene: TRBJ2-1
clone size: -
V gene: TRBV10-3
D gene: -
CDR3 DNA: TGTGCCATCAGTGAGTCGAGCTCGGGAGCACTCAATGAGCAGTTCTTC
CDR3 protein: CAISESSSGALNEQFF

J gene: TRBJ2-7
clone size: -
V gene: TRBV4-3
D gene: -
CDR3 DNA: TGCGCCAGCAGCCAAGGACTATCCTACGAGCAGTACTTC
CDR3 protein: CASSQGLSYEQYF